These 32 T cell receptor beta chains originate from one sample sequenced in a study of blood T cells in healthy people across ages. Then a second PCR, running roughly 7 to 11 cycles, was carried out with a sample-barcoded 5' primer and a J-beta primer mix. TCRdb reprocessed the 5' RACE reads with MiXCR, giving one entry per CDR3 protein. The sample carries nearly 800,000 distinct CDR3 sequences, around 25% recorded once. This sample also appeared in a second study, on T cells of mothers and their children.

Sequencing was carried out using blood. These receptors were taken from a boy younger than 18 in good health.

V gene TRBV20-1 combines with J gene TRBJ1-3; D perhaps matches TRBD1 (6 bases). Germline CDR1 is DFQATT and CDR2 is SNEGSKA (reference sequence). Trimming shortened V by 5 bases and J by 0 bases, and 26 bases separated the two germline ends. The CDR3 sequence is 19 residues long. The CDR3 region has the DNA TGCAGTGCTTTCCTTAGTGGGGGCGAAGCCGTGAGCTCTGGAAACACCATATATTTT. It translates to CSAFLSGGEAVSSGNTIYF.

This rearrangement joins TRBV4-3 to TRBJ2-1; 12 bases are a match to TRBD2. The CDR3 spans 17 residues. Trimming at V came to 0 bases and at J to 4 bases, leaving 4 bases not matched to a gene. CDR1 and CDR2 (germline): LGHNA, YSLEER. As DNA, the CDR3 is TGCGCCAGCAGCCAAGAGGCACTAGCGGGAGGATACAATGAGCAGTTCTTC. It is translated as CASSQEALAGGYNEQFF.

The chain carries TRBV7-8 and TRBJ2-4; no definite D call. Trimming left V 5 bases short and J 0 bases short, with 14 bases between. The CDR3 runs to 16 residues. The germline V gene has CDR1 SGHVS and CDR2 FQNEAQ. CDR3 in DNA: TGTGCCAGCAGCACTAACAGCGACTTAGCCAAAAACATTCAGTACTTC. Residues: CASSTNSDLAKNIQYF.

This clonotype was seen only a few times. The chain carries TRBV4-2 and TRBJ1-5, with 8 bases that match TRBD1. The CDR3 is 17 residues long. The ends lost 6 bases at V and 4 bases at J; junction bases unmatched: 14. CDR1 is LGHNA and CDR2 is YNFKEQ in the germline V gene. In DNA, the CDR3 is TGTGCCAGCAGTCTTTCATCAGGGGGCTTTAGGAATCAGCCCCAGCATTTT. Residues: CASSLSSGGFRNQPQHF.

The chain employs TRBV7-3 and TRBJ2-2, with D unclear. V was cut by 4 bases and J by 5 bases, with 14 bases left in between. CDR1 is SGHTA and CDR2 is FQGTGA in the germline V gene. CDR3 length equals 15 residues. In nucleotides, the CDR3 is TGTGCCAGCAGCTCCCTTGAGTGGGGTACCGGGGAGCTGTTTTTT. Protein product: CASSSLEWGTGELFF.

This clonotype was observed a few times. This chain links TRBV20-1 with TRBJ1-1; D is uncertain. The CDR3 spans 13 residues. V lost 5 bases and J lost 0, with 10 bases in between. The germline V gene encodes CDR1 DFQATT and CDR2 SNEGSKA (reference sequence). CDR3 in amino acids: CSAVSELNTEAFF. DNA of the CDR3: TGCAGTGCTGTAAGTGAATTGAACACTGAAGCTTTCTTT.

The chain uses TRBV7-2 and TRBJ1-2, with D perhaps matching TRBD1 (5 bases). V lost 5 bases and J lost 6, with 16 bases in between. Germline V lookup: CDR1 SGHTA, CDR2 FQGNSA. The CDR3 is 14 residues long. The CDR3 spells CASSLGGVSDGYTF. In DNA form, the CDR3 reads TGTGCCAGCAGCCTTGGGGGGGTCTCGGATGGCTACACCTTC.

This clonotype was recorded a few times. The genes are TRBV5-1 and TRBJ2-1; 7 nucleotides agree with TRBD2. V trimming: 4 bases; J trimming: 5 bases; junction bases outside the gene matches: 9. Looked up from germline, CDR1 is SGHRS and CDR2 is YFSETQ. This CDR3 has 15 amino acids. The CDR3 DNA is TGCGCCAGCAGCCCCTTGGGGGGGGACGACAATGAGCAGTTCTTC. This translates into CASSPLGGDDNEQFF.

This sequence joins TRBV20-1 and TRBJ2-5; TRBD2 matches at 11 bases. Germline V gives CDR1 DFQATT, CDR2 SNEGSKA (reference sequence). V dropped 1 base and J dropped 6; count of bases not matched to a gene: 4. The CDR3 contains 14 residues. CDR3 in DNA: TGCAGTGCTAGAGCCGGACTAGCGGGTCAGACCCAGTACTTC. This translates into CSARAGLAGQTQYF.

This clonotype was seen a few times. This chain connects TRBV20-1 to TRBJ2-5; D is perhaps TRBD1 (5 bases). The CDR3 loop spans 13 amino acids. CDR1 and CDR2 from the germline V gene are DFQATT and SNEGSKA (reference sequence). Trimming removed 5 bases at V and 1 base at J, with 11 bases between. The CDR3 loop reads CSADKGSQETQYF. In DNA, the CDR3 is TGCAGTGCTGACAAGGGGTCCCAAGAGACCCAGTACTTC.

V and J are TRBV7-3 and TRBJ2-3; tentative D call: TRBD2 (6 bases). The CDR3 runs to 16 residues. The germline V gene has CDR1 SGHTA and CDR2 FQGTGA. Trimming cost V 5 bases and J 4 bases, with 19 bases left between them. CDR3 sequence: CASSPVWGDGADTQYF. CDR3 bases: TGTGCCAGCAGCCCAGTGTGGGGGGATGGGGCAGATACGCAGTATTTT. The full variable domain, with the rest looked up from reference TRBV7-3 and TRBJ2-3, is GAGVSQTPSNKVTEKGKYVELRCDPISGHTALYWYRQSLGQGPEFLIYFQGTGAADDSGLPNDRFFAVRPEGSVSTLKIQRTERGDSAVYLCASSPVWGDGADTQYFGPGTRLTVL.

The sample holds many counts of this clonotype. Germline is not matched at one junction end, which may reflect a read error. This chain joins TRBV5-1 and TRBJ2-6; D uncertain. Germline V gives CDR1 SGHRS, CDR2 YFSETQ. There are 14 residues in the CDR3. In DNA form, the CDR3 reads TGTGCCAGCAGCTTGGGCTCTGGGGCCAACGTCCTGACTTTC. Its translation: CASSLGSGANVLTF.

The chain has TRBV7-9 and TRBJ1-1; TRBD1 agrees at 7 bases. Per germline, CDR1 SEHNR and CDR2 FQNEAQ (reference sequence). With V trimmed by 0 bases and J by 6 bases, 10 bases remained unmatched. The CDR3 is 16 amino acids. DNA for the CDR3: TGTGCCAGCAGCTTAGCGACAGGGATTCGGTTACCTGAAGCTTTCTTT. It is translated as CASSLATGIRLPEAFF.

This clonotype was counted a few times. The rearrangement joins TRBV7-6 to TRBJ2-5; possible D gene TRBD2, 6 bases. The CDR3 contains 17 residues. V was clipped by 1 base and J by 1 base, with 16 bases between them. Germline V gene sequence: CDR1 SGHVS, CDR2 FNYEAQ. CDR3 nucleotide sequence: TGTGCCAGCAGCTTAGTGTCTCTGGGGGAGGTCCAAGAGACCCAGTACTTC. Encoded protein: CASSLVSLGEVQETQYF.

The table lists this clonotype with a few counts. This chain connects TRBV20-1 to TRBJ2-1, with TRBD1 identical over 7 bases. The J call may be faulty, since TRBJ2-7 better matches the DNA end. The germline gives CDR1 DFQATT, CDR2 SNEGSKA (reference sequence). The CDR3 is 16 amino acids. The CDR3 reads CSARDWDSRYVWEQYF. In nucleotides, the CDR3 is TGCAGTGCTAGAGATTGGGACAGTCGTTACGTTTGGGAGCAGTACTTC.

This clonotype occurred a few times. The chain has TRBV11-2 and TRBJ2-3; unclear D gene. The CDR3 is made up of 15 amino acids. Germline loops: CDR1 SGHAT, CDR2 FQNNGV. V was trimmed by 2 bases and J by 5 bases, leaving 14 bases between them. CDR3 amino acids: CASSLRVSLVDTQYF. The CDR3 DNA sequence: TGTGCCAGCAGCTTAAGGGTCTCTTTAGTAGATACGCAGTATTTT. Full variable domain (remainder filled in from reference TRBV11-2 and TRBJ2-3): EAGVAQSPRYKIIEKRQSVAFWCNPISGHATLYWYQQILGQGPKLLIQFQNNGVVDDSQLPKDRFSAERLKGVDSTLKIQPAKLEDSAVYLCASSLRVSLVDTQYFGPGTRLTVL.

This clonotype has a count of ten or more. This chain joins TRBV28 and TRBJ1-2, with 9 bases identical to TRBD1. CDR1 is MDHEN and CDR2 is SYDVKM in the germline V gene. The CDR3 loop spans 14 amino acids. V lost 9 bases, J lost 6 bases, and 11 bases stayed unmatched. The CDR3 bases are TGTGCCAGTGAACAGGGGGCCCGCGGTAATGGCTACACCTTC. Translating it yields CASEQGARGNGYTF.

This clonotype showed up many times. The genes are TRBV6-6 and TRBJ2-7; 10 bases fit TRBD1. From germline, CDR1 is MNHNY and CDR2 SVGAGI (reference sequence). V was pared by 5 bases and J by 4 bases, with 8 bases of the junction left unmatched. The CDR3 totals 15 residues. CDR3 residues: CASSPVDRGRYEQYF. The CDR3 DNA reads as TGTGCCAGCAGTCCCGTTGACAGGGGGCGATACGAGCAGTACTTC.

This clonotype has just a few counts. The chain combines TRBV5-1 with TRBJ1-4; maybe TRBD1 (6 bases). CDR3 size: 15 residues. Germline V CDR1 and CDR2: SGHRS, YFSETQ. V was trimmed by 0 bases and J by 8 bases, leaving 14 bases between them. The CDR3, as DNA: TGCGCCAGCAGCTTGGTTGGGCAGGGACAAGAAAAACTGTTTTTT. This encodes CASSLVGQGQEKLFF. The full variable domain, with the rest looked up from reference TRBV5-1 and TRBJ1-4, is KAGVTQTPRYLIKTRGQQVTLSCSPISGHRSVSWYQQTPGQGLQFLFEYFSETQRNKGNFPGRFSGRQFSNSRSEMNVSTLELGDSALYLCASSLVGQGQEKLFFGSGTQLSVL.

The J gene is TRBJ2-7, the V gene TRBV6-2 or TRBV6-3; 7 nucleotides agree with TRBD2. In germline, CDR1 is MNHEY, CDR2 SVGEGT. Trimming at V came to 5 bases and at J to 2 bases, leaving 9 bases not matched to a gene. This CDR3 contains 15 residues. This CDR3 is CASSTPTSLAYEQYF. For the CDR3, the DNA is TGTGCCAGCAGTACCCCGACTAGCCTTGCCTACGAGCAGTACTTC.

The chain couples TRBV19 to TRBJ1-5, with a weak D call TRBD1 (6 bases). Germline V gene sequence: CDR1 LNHDA, CDR2 SQIVND (reference sequence). Between the trimmed V and J ends, which lost 3 bases and 7 bases, there was a span of 16 bases. The CDR3 is 15 residues long. The CDR3 DNA reads as TGTGCCAGTAGTATGGGTAGGGCAGGGGACCAGCCCCAGCATTTT. It translates to CASSMGRAGDQPQHF.

A few counts support this clonotype. This chain connects TRBV19 to TRBJ1-2; TRBD1 is a possible D gene (5 bases). CDR1 and CDR2 (germline): LNHDA, SQIVND (reference sequence). This CDR3 contains 13 residues. Trimming shortened V by 3 bases and J by 5 bases, and 10 bases separated the two germline ends. CDR3 nucleotide sequence: TGTGCCAGTAGTATGACAGAAACTTATGGCTACACCTTC. It yields the protein CASSMTETYGYTF.

This rearrangement joins TRBV5-1 to TRBJ2-7, with 12 positions matching TRBD2. Trimming at V came to 2 bases and at J to 6 bases, leaving 6 bases not matched to a gene. The CDR3 has 15 amino acids. Looked up from germline, CDR1 is SGHRS and CDR2 is YFSETQ. This CDR3 reads CASSFLAGGPVEQYF. CDR3 nucleotide sequence: TGCGCCAGCAGCTTTCTAGCGGGAGGGCCGGTCGAGCAGTACTTC.

At least ten counts were recorded for this clonotype. The rearrangement uses TRBV28 and TRBJ2-1; TRBD2 might be the D (7 bases). Per germline, CDR1 MDHEN and CDR2 SYDVKM. The V gene lost 3 bases and the J gene lost 2 bases, with 14 bases spanning the gap. This CDR3 spans 16 amino acids. The CDR3: CASSFQEGGTYNEQFF. Written as DNA, the CDR3 is TGTGCCAGCAGTTTTCAGGAGGGGGGGACCTACAATGAGCAGTTCTTC. The complete variable domain, with remaining parts taken from reference TRBV28 and TRBJ2-1, reads DVKVTQSSRYLVKRTGEKVFLECVQDMDHENMFWYRQDPGLGLRLIYFSYDVKMKEKGDIPEGYSVSREKKERFSLILESASTNQTSMYLCASSFQEGGTYNEQFFGPGTRLTVL.

This clonotype was counted a few times. The chain is built from TRBV20-1 and TRBJ2-7; maybe TRBD2 (8 bases). Germline V gene data show CDR1 as DFQATT and CDR2 as SNEGSKA (reference sequence). V gave up 3 bases and J gave up 0 bases, with 18 bases separating them. The CDR3 covers 16 residues. CDR3 sequence reads: CSASRGREASSYEQYF. In DNA form, the CDR3 reads TGCAGTGCTAGTAGGGGGCGGGAGGCGAGCTCCTACGAGCAGTACTTC.

This clonotype was seen a handful of times. V usage is TRBV29-1 and J usage is TRBJ1-2, with D maybe TRBD1 (5 bases). CDR3 length: 15 residues. Trimming removed 1 base from V and 1 base from J, with 13 bases in between. Germline lookup yields CDR1 SQVTM and CDR2 ANQGSEA. CDR3 DNA: TGCAGCGTTGAAGTCGGCAGGGCGTTTAACTATGGCTACACCTTC. This gives the protein CSVEVGRAFNYGYTF. Variable domain in full (rest from reference TRBV29-1 and TRBJ1-2): SAVISQKPSRDICQRGTSLTIQCQVDSQVTMMFWYRQQPGQSLTLIATANQGSEATYESGFVIDKFPISRPNLTFSTLTVSNMSPEDSSIYLCSVEVGRAFNYGYTFGSGTRLTVV.

The table lists this clonotype with a few counts. The V gene is TRBV6-6, the J gene TRBJ2-4; TRBD2 might be the D (6 bases). V gave up 11 bases and J gave up 5 bases, with 28 bases separating them. CDR3 length: 17 amino acids. Germline V gene data show CDR1 as MNHNY and CDR2 as SVGAGI (reference sequence). In DNA form, the CDR3 reads TGTGCCGGCAAACCCGGGACGGGGGTTGGAGGCGAAAACATTCAGTACTTC. It translates to CAGKPGTGVGGENIQYF.

The chain uses TRBV14 and TRBJ2-4, with D perhaps TRBD2 (5 bases). The V end lost 1 base, the J end lost 10 bases, and 11 bases lay between the germline ends. There are 13 residues in the CDR3. Germline V CDR1 and CDR2: SGHDN, FVKESK. The CDR3 nucleotides are TGTGCCAGCAGCCAAGGGACCCCGGGGATTCAGTACTTC. Amino acid sequence: CASSQGTPGIQYF. The complete variable domain, with remaining parts taken from reference TRBV14 and TRBJ2-4, reads EAGVTQFPSHSVIEKGQTVTLRCDPISGHDNLYWYRRVMGKEIKFLLHFVKESKQDESGMPNNRFLAERTGGTYSTLKVQPAELEDSGVYFCASSQGTPGIQYFGAGTRLSVL.

The CDR3 coding sequence is TGTGCCAGCACCACGAGGCTTAAAAACATTCAGTACTTC. As protein: CASTTRLKNIQYF. The V and J genes are TRBV6-2 or TRBV6-3 and TRBJ2-4; D uncertain. The germline gives CDR1 MNHEY, CDR2 SVGEGT. CDR3 size: 13 residues. V was shortened by 7 bases and J by 4 bases, with 11 bases between the two germline ends.

This clonotype was detected a few times. This chain's CDR3 is CSVWREKTPYEQYF. The CDR3 nucleotides are TGCAGCGTTTGGCGGGAGAAGACGCCCTACGAGCAGTACTTC. This chain links TRBV29-1 with TRBJ2-7; the match to TRBD2 covers 7 bases. This CDR3 is built from 14 residues. The V segment lost 5 bases and the J segment 2 bases; nucleotides outside the gene matches: 9. The germline V gene encodes CDR1 SQVTM and CDR2 ANQGSEA.

The genes are TRBV29-1 and TRBJ1-1; unclear D gene. V was trimmed by 0 bases and J by 0 bases, leaving 11 bases between them. This CDR3 spans 15 amino acids. Per germline, CDR1 SQVTM and CDR2 ANQGSEA. The CDR3 loop is CSVEDRPSMNTEAFF. The CDR3 DNA follows: TGCAGCGTTGAAGATCGGCCGAGCATGAACACTGAAGCTTTCTTT.

As concerns this clonotype: Because it lacks the conserved phenylalanine or tryptophan at the end, this CDR3 is likely a read error. This chain connects TRBV2 to TRBJ2-6, with D hard to call. Trimming removed 7 bases from V and 0 bases from J, with 7 bases in between. From germline, CDR1 is SNHLY and CDR2 FYNNEI. The CDR3 spans 14 residues. The CDR3 nucleotides read TGTGCCAGCATTAGCTACTCTGGGGCCAACGTCCTGACTTCC. Its protein product is CASISYSGANVLTS.